The next 22 T cell receptor beta chains were all read from a single sample in a study of beta chain features in type 1 diabetes. The study's findings and limits: Moderately but significantly shorter TCRB CDR3s were found in Type 1 diabetes patients in all four CD4+ subsets.

Sequencing targeted expressed TCRB transcripts, as all isolated RNA had been reverse transcribed. The repertoire was sequenced with immunoSEQ multiplex PCR; TCRdb's copy has only in-frame clones and lacks some. Here the sample spans 130,000 or so clones, about a sixth being singletons. Their cognate antigens are unknown. Sequenced material: central memory CD4+ T cells from blood. Receptors were obtained from a man in his thirties or forties with type 1 diabetes.

The CDR3 region is CASSSGAGHLAGNTIYF. CDR3 sequence (DNA): TGCGCCAGCAGCTCGGGAGCGGGACATTTGGCTGGAAACACCATATATTTT. The chain links TRBV5-1 to TRBJ1-3, with TRBD1 as a possible D gene (6 bases). The germline V gene encodes CDR1 SGHRS and CDR2 YFSETQ. With 3 bases removed from V and 2 bases from J, the gap between germline ends came to 18 bases. The CDR3 contains 17 residues.

The CDR3 sequence is CASSLRGQATDTQYF. In DNA, the CDR3 is TGTGCCAGCAGCCTCAGGGGACAGGCAACAGATACGCAGTATTTT. This sequence joins TRBV6-6 and TRBJ2-3, with 8 bases that match TRBD1. The CDR3 totals 15 residues. With V trimmed by 6 bases and J by 3 bases, 8 bases remained unmatched. The germline CDR1 and CDR2 sequences are MNHNY and SVGAGI (reference sequence).

CDR3 DNA sequence: TGCAGCGTTGAGGGGACAGGGGGCACTGAAGCTTTCTTT. Translated, it gives CSVEGTGGTEAFF. The V and J genes are TRBV29-1 and TRBJ1-1, with 11 positions matching TRBD1. Germline trimming cut 3 bases from V and 4 bases from J; bases unmatched to any gene: 1. Germline lookup yields CDR1 SQVTM and CDR2 ANQGSEA. CDR3 length: 13 amino acids.

The genes are TRBV9 and TRBJ2-3, with TRBD1 matching over 8 bases. CDR1 is SGDLS and CDR2 is YYNGEE in the germline V gene. The CDR3 runs to 15 residues. V lost 4 bases to trimming and J lost 3 bases; unmatched junction nucleotides: 7. The CDR3 DNA is TGTGCCAGCAGCCCGACAGGGGAGCGGACAGATACGCAGTATTTT. Protein: CASSPTGERTDTQYF.

This clone was counted between two and nine times. V is TRBV7-2 and J is TRBJ2-1; D not certain. Germline assignment: CDR1 SGHTA and CDR2 FQGNSA. Trimming stripped 4 bases from V and 6 bases from J, with 13 bases between. This CDR3 spans 14 amino acids. Here the CDR3 DNA reads TGTGCCAGCAGCTCGGTGAGGTCCGGCAATGAGCAGTTCTTC. Translating gives CASSSVRSGNEQFF.

This clone was seen a handful of times. The chain is built from TRBV30 and TRBJ2-2; 7 nucleotides match TRBD1. CDR1 and CDR2 from the germline V gene are GTSNPN and SVGIG (reference sequence). V gave up 0 bases and J gave up 3 bases; unmatched junction bases: 4. This CDR3 has 15 amino acids. CDR3 bases: TGTGCCTGGAGTGTACAGGGGTTGGACACCGGGGAGCTGTTTTTT. Residues: CAWSVQGLDTGELFF. Complete variable domain (other parts from reference TRBV30 and TRBJ2-2): SQTIHQWPATLVQPVGSPLSLECTVEGTSNPNLYWYRQAAGRGLQLLFYSVGIGQISSEVPQNLSASRPQDRQFILSSKKLLLSDSGFYLCAWSVQGLDTGELFFGEGSRLTVL.

This clone was seen ten or more times. Other DNA sequences in this specimen translate into the identical CDR3. The CDR3 nucleotides read TGCAGCGCGGGACAGTACAATCAGCCCCAGCATTTT. Amino acid sequence: CSAGQYNQPQHF. This rearrangement joins TRBV29-1 to TRBJ1-5; TRBD1 matches 7 bases. Germline V gene data show CDR1 as SQVTM and CDR2 as ANQGSEA. The CDR3 has 12 residues. V trimming: 7 bases; J trimming: 3 bases; junction bases outside the gene matches: 3. The full variable domain, completed using reference TRBV29-1 and TRBJ1-5, is SAVISQKPSRDICQRGTSLTIQCQVDSQVTMMFWYRQQPGQSLTLIATANQGSEATYESGFVIDKFPISRPNLTFSTLTVSNMSPEDSSIYLCSAGQYNQPQHFGDGTRLSIL.

This chain's CDR3 is CASSLRTEATQYF. CDR3 in DNA: TGTGCCAGCAGCCTCAGGACAGAGGCTACGCAGTATTTT. This chain uses TRBV4-2 with TRBJ2-3; a possible D gene is TRBD1 (6 bases). The germline V gene encodes CDR1 LGHNA and CDR2 YNFKEQ. The length of the CDR3 is 13 residues. The V end lost 4 bases, the J end lost 8 bases, and 13 bases lay between the germline ends.

This clone was counted a few times. V usage is TRBV29-1 and J usage is TRBJ1-5, with D unresolved. Germline assignment: CDR1 SQVTM and CDR2 ANQGSEA. Trimming cost V 2 bases and J 4 bases, with 9 bases left between them. The CDR3 runs to 13 residues. CDR3 coding DNA: TGCAGCGTTGAAACAGAGCAGAATCAGCCCCAGCATTTT. This encodes CSVETEQNQPQHF.

This clone has only a few counts. The CDR3 loop is CASRQSLLNTEAFF. The DNA for the CDR3 is TGTGCCAGCAGGCAAAGCCTCTTGAACACTGAAGCTTTCTTT. The rearrangement uses TRBV7-2 and TRBJ1-1; D gene ambiguous. Trimming took 6 bases from V and 0 from J, leaving 11 bases between them. Germline lookup yields CDR1 SGHTA and CDR2 FQGNSA. This CDR3 has 14 residues.

The chain joins TRBV19 to TRBJ1-5; possibly TRBD1 for D (5 bases). The CDR3 contains 15 residues. The V and J ends lost 3 bases and 2 bases respectively, with 11 bases between them. From germline, CDR1 is LNHDA and CDR2 SQIVND (reference sequence). CDR3 bases: TGTGCCAGTAGTATGGGTAGGGGCGGCAATCAGCCCCAGCATTTT. Residues: CASSMGRGGNQPQHF. Using reference TRBV19 and TRBJ1-5 for the parts outside the CDR3, the full variable domain is DGGITQSPKYLFRKEGQNVTLSCEQNLNHDAMYWYRQDPGQGLRLIYYSQIVNDFQKGDIAEGYSVSREKKESFPLTVTSAQKNPTAFYLCASSMGRGGNQPQHFGDGTRLSIL.

This clone was counted only a few times. This chain uses TRBV6-5 with TRBJ2-1; D uncertain. V lost 5 bases and J lost 13, with 12 bases in between. Germline lookup yields CDR1 MNHEY and CDR2 SVGAGI. The CDR3 is made up of 11 amino acids. The CDR3 DNA sequence: TGTGCCAGCAGTACGAGCTTTGGACAGTTCTTC. This codes for CASSTSFGQFF.

This rearrangement joins TRBV5-1 to TRBJ2-3, with 7 bases fitting TRBD1. The length of the CDR3 is 16 residues. Germline values: CDR1 SGHRS, CDR2 YFSETQ. J lost 1 base, V lost 0 bases, and 5 bases had no gene match. Here the CDR3 reads CASSLADRVGTDTQYF. The CDR3 DNA sequence: TGCGCCAGCAGCTTGGCCGACAGGGTGGGCACAGATACGCAGTATTTT.

The chain couples TRBV10-3 to TRBJ1-1; D remains ambiguous. Trimming shortened V by 1 base and J by 1 base, and 10 bases separated the two germline ends. Germline CDR1 is ENHRY and CDR2 is SYGVKD. This CDR3 has 15 residues. DNA for the CDR3: TGTGCCATCAGTGAGTATGGAGGTGGGAACACTGAAGCTTTCTTT. It codes for CAISEYGGGNTEAFF.

The V call is TRBV2, the J call TRBJ2-1, with 8 bases identical to TRBD1. The CDR3 extends over 14 amino acids. V shed 5 bases, J shed 4 bases, and the junction held 4 bases outside the gene matches. CDR1 is SNHLY, CDR2 FYNNEI, per germline. The CDR3: CASSLDRDYNEQFF. The CDR3 DNA sequence: TGTGCCAGCAGTCTGGACAGGGATTACAATGAGCAGTTCTTC.

This clone came up many times. The CDR3 DNA sequence: TGCGCCAGCAGCTTCCGCGGGGGGGCCGCAGATACGCAGTATTTT. Translated: CASSFRGGAADTQYF. The chain is built from TRBV5-1 and TRBJ2-3; 9 bases agree with TRBD2. J gave up 4 bases and V 2 bases, and 5 bases lay outside the gene matches. Looked up from germline, CDR1 is SGHRS and CDR2 is YFSETQ. The CDR3 totals 15 residues.

The rearrangement links TRBV10-3 to TRBJ2-1, with 15 bases fitting TRBD2. The CDR3 is made up of 16 amino acids. With V trimmed by 5 bases and J by 7 bases, 6 bases remained unmatched. Germline V gene sequence: CDR1 ENHRY, CDR2 SYGVKD. The CDR3 region has the DNA TGTGCCATCAGTCCAGGACTAGCGGGGGGGCTGAATGAGCAGTTCTTC. It specifies CAISPGLAGGLNEQFF.

Turning to this clone: It differs at one base from a far larger clone, so likely a read error. The same CDR3 is also encoded by other DNA sequences in this sample. As DNA, the CDR3 is TGTGCCAGCAGCTTCCTCAGGGATACGCAGTATTTT. Encoded protein: CASSFLRDTQYF. The chain combines TRBV7-9 with TRBJ2-3; D not certain. The CDR3 loop spans 12 amino acids. V was trimmed by 3 bases and J by 6 bases, leaving 7 bases between them. Germline values: CDR1 SEHNR, CDR2 FQNEAQ (reference sequence).

This sequence joins TRBV9 and TRBJ1-1; TRBD1 matches at 8 bases. Germline-derived CDR1 and CDR2 are SGDLS and YYNGEE. This CDR3 comprises 16 residues. With 2 bases clipped from V and 2 bases from J, the junction kept 8 bases outside the gene matches. CDR3 in amino acids: CASSVTFGQGNTEAFF. Here the CDR3 DNA reads TGTGCCAGCAGCGTTACGTTTGGACAGGGAAACACTGAAGCTTTCTTT.

This clone was seen only a few times. The V and J genes are TRBV28 and TRBJ1-5; 9 nucleotides align to TRBD1. After removal of 2 bases from V and 5 bases from J, the junction contained 4 bases not matched to a gene. The length of the CDR3 is 15 residues. The germline V gene encodes CDR1 MDHEN and CDR2 SYDVKM. The CDR3 sequence is CASSLGGQGDQPQHF. The DNA of the CDR3 is TGTGCCAGCAGTTTAGGGGGACAGGGAGATCAGCCCCAGCATTTT.

There are many counts of this clone. The J gene is TRBJ2-5, the V gene TRBV5-4; D may be TRBD2 (5 bases). V dropped 5 bases and J dropped 0 bases, with 14 bases sitting between them. The CDR3 has 15 amino acids. Germline V CDR1 and CDR2: SGHNT, YYREEE (reference sequence). This CDR3 is CASSITIGDQETQYF. CDR3 DNA sequence: TGTGCCAGCAGTATCACAATCGGGGACCAAGAGACCCAGTACTTC.

The chain employs TRBV7-8 and TRBJ2-5; D remains ambiguous. V was pared by 1 base and J by 0 bases, with 6 bases between. CDR1 and CDR2 from the germline V gene are SGHVS and FQNEAQ. CDR3 size: 14 residues. The CDR3 is CASSLGVYQETQYF. The CDR3 DNA reads as TGTGCCAGCAGCTTAGGGGTGTACCAAGAGACCCAGTACTTC. The full variable domain, completed using reference TRBV7-8 and TRBJ2-5, is GAGVSQSPRYKVAKRGQDVALRCDPISGHVSLFWYQQALGQGPEFLTYFQNEAQLDKSGLPSDRFFAERPEGSVSTLKIQRTQQEDSAVYLCASSLGVYQETQYFGPGTRLLVL.